The 10 T cell receptor beta chains below come from one sample, sequenced in a study of T-cell reconstitution after alpha-beta-depleted transplantation in children. The TCRbeta library incorporated unique molecular identifiers. TCRdb ran MiXCR on the PCR reads and lists one entry per CDR3 protein. The table lists some 450,000 distinct CDR3 sequences, around two fifths of them singletons, with under 30% in the top ten. The sequences come from PBMCs, collected before TCRalphabeta/CD19-depleted stem cell transplant. The receptors originated from a girl aged 2 to 10 with aplastic anemia, due to receive a stem cell transplant.

This chain links TRBV6-5 with TRBJ2-1, with a possible D match to TRBD2 (6 bases). This CDR3 has 15 amino acids. The V gene's germline CDR1 is MNHEY and CDR2 SVGAGI. V lost 2 bases to trimming and J lost 3 bases, with 11 bases between them. CDR3 amino acids: CASSYGSGNYNEQFF. In DNA form, the CDR3 reads TGTGCCAGCAGTTACGGTAGCGGCAACTACAATGAGCAGTTCTTC.

This clonotype was detected only a few times. Germline and junction disagree at one end, which may indicate a read error. The rearrangement links TRBV7-8 to TRBJ2-1; TRBD2 matches 13 bases. The CDR3 extends over 14 amino acids. Germline lookup yields CDR1 SGHVS and CDR2 FQNEAQ. CDR3 in amino acids: CSSSPRTSGSEQFF. The CDR3 coding sequence is TGTTCCAGCAGCCCCCGGACTAGCGGGAGTGAGCAGTTCTTC. The full variable domain, its missing parts supplied by reference TRBV7-8 and TRBJ2-1, is GAGVSQSPRYKVAKRGQDVALRCDPISGHVSLFWYQQALGQGPEFLTYFQNEAQLDKSGLPSDRFFAERPEGSVSTLKIQRTQQEDSAVYLCSSSPRTSGSEQFFGPGTRLTVL.

The chain uses TRBV5-1 and TRBJ2-7; maybe TRBD1 (5 bases). This CDR3 contains 15 residues. Looked up from germline, CDR1 is SGHRS and CDR2 is YFSETQ. V was clipped by 2 bases and J by 0 bases, with 12 bases between them. The CDR3 coding sequence is TGCGCCAGCAGCTTCACCCTAGGGGCCTCCTACGAGCAGTACTTC. Protein product: CASSFTLGASYEQYF.

The chain combines TRBV5-1 with TRBJ2-1; 7 positions agree with TRBD2. The CDR3 has 15 amino acids. V lost 0 bases, J lost 4 bases, and 4 bases stayed unmatched. Germline V gene sequence: CDR1 SGHRS, CDR2 YFSETQ. CDR3 sequence: CASSLGEGLYNEQFF. For the CDR3, the DNA is TGCGCCAGCAGCTTGGGGGAGGGGCTATACAATGAGCAGTTCTTC.

The chain recombines TRBV4-1 with TRBJ2-3; D is uncertain. This CDR3 comprises 13 residues. Per germline, CDR1 MGHRA and CDR2 YSYEKL. Between the trimmed V and J ends, which lost 0 bases and 6 bases, there was a span of 7 bases. The CDR3 DNA follows: TGCGCCAGCAGCCAAGATCGAGTGGATACGCAGTATTTT. Amino acid sequence: CASSQDRVDTQYF.

The V gene is TRBV12-3 or TRBV12-4, the J gene TRBJ1-1; no clear D gene. The CDR3 covers 14 residues. Trimming left V 6 bases short and J 1 base short, with 12 bases between. CDR3 residues: CASRYRWGNTEAFF. As DNA, the CDR3 is TGTGCCAGCAGGTATCGCTGGGGGAACACTGAAGCTTTCTTT.

The gene calls are TRBV20-1 and TRBJ1-5; TRBD1 matches 9 bases. The germline V gene encodes CDR1 DFQATT and CDR2 SNEGSKA (reference sequence). V was clipped by 5 bases and J by 6 bases; unmatched bases: 8. The CDR3 contains 14 residues. CDR3 sequence: CSAPVGQGVQPQHF. CDR3 sequence (DNA): TGCAGTGCTCCTGTGGGACAGGGTGTTCAGCCCCAGCATTTT.

This clonotype occurred a few times. The rearrangement uses TRBV11-2 and TRBJ2-5; D is perhaps TRBD1 (6 bases). Germline loops: CDR1 SGHAT, CDR2 FQNNGV. The CDR3 is 19 residues long. V was pared by 2 bases and J by 0 bases, with 22 bases between. This CDR3 is CASSLWPPGAQSNQETQYF. In nucleotides, the CDR3 is TGTGCCAGCAGCTTATGGCCACCAGGGGCGCAGTCAAACCAAGAGACCCAGTACTTC.

Many counts were recorded for this clonotype. This chain connects TRBV3-1 to TRBJ2-3; D not resolved. The CDR3 extends over 13 amino acids. The germline V and J ends were trimmed by 3 bases and 1 base, with 5 bases remaining between them. The germline CDR1 and CDR2 sequences are LGHDT and YNNKEL (reference sequence). CDR3 region: CASSQLRTDTQYF. In nucleotides, the CDR3 is TGTGCCAGCAGCCAGCTCCGCACAGATACGCAGTATTTT.

V and J are TRBV4-1 and TRBJ1-1; the D gene is possibly TRBD1 (5 bases). Germline lookup yields CDR1 MGHRA and CDR2 YSYEKL. The ends were cut back, 4 bases at V and 1 base at J, with 13 bases in the middle. The CDR3 consists of 15 residues. The CDR3: CASSPQGDANTEAFF. The CDR3 coding sequence is TGCGCCAGCAGCCCCCAGGGAGACGCGAACACTGAAGCTTTCTTT.